This TCR beta chain appears in the sequencing data of a study of shared clonotypes between healthy human individuals. The study, taken as a whole, reports: Generation probability values for non-shared clonotypes were lower than those for clonotypes shared by all four donors.

The table came from immunoSEQ multiplex PCR; TCRdb's copy has only in-frame clones and leaves some out. The sample holds about 1.1 million clones, roughly 80% seen once. On this clone: Its antigen is currently unknown. Additional DNA sequences in this sample encode the identical CDR3.

The germline CDR1 and CDR2 sequences are KGHSH and LQKENI. The CDR3 consists of 14 residues. Trimming took off 3 bases at V and 1 base at J, with 7 bases between the two ends. Subsets obtained from CD4+ cells comprised CD45RA+ naive and CD45RA-negative memory cells. This sequence joins TRBV18 and TRBJ1-5, with a weak D call TRBD1 (5 bases). The material sequenced was memory CD4+ T cells from PBMCs. Indicated subset: CD45RA-negative fraction. This receptor was obtained from a man in his late teens or twenties in good health. Some clones in this sample may be carry-over from other donors' samples. The CDR3 DNA follows: TGTGCCAGCTCACCCGAGGGGAGCAATCAGCCCCAGCATTTT. This translates into CASSPEGSNQPQHF.